These 14 T cell receptor beta chains originate from one sample sequenced in a study of blood T cell repertoires in COVID-19. Measured with immunoSEQ multiplex PCR; TCRdb has only the in-frame clones, and not every one. The data show under 150,000 clones, around 88% seen once. The sample consisted of peripheral blood. These receptors were collected from an elderly man with active or convalescent COVID-19.

J is TRBJ2-3 and V is TRBV18; 10 bases fit TRBD2. Per the germline V gene, CDR1 is KGHSH and CDR2 is LQKENI. V dropped 6 bases and J dropped 3; count of bases not matched to a gene: 0. CDR3 length: 13 residues. The CDR3, as DNA: TGTGCCAGCTCTAGCGGGGGGACAGATACGCAGTATTTT. Translated, it gives CASSSGGTDTQYF.

The rearrangement joins TRBV4-1 to TRBJ1-2, with TRBD1 matching over 7 bases. This CDR3 has 15 residues. The ends lost 4 bases at V and 2 bases at J; junction bases unmatched: 7. Germline assignment: CDR1 MGHRA and CDR2 YSYEKL. CDR3 protein: CASSRNEGQNYGYTF. The CDR3 region has the DNA TGCGCCAGCAGCCGCAACGAGGGACAGAACTATGGCTACACCTTC.

V gene TRBV6-2 or TRBV6-3 combines with J gene TRBJ1-5, with D hard to call. This CDR3 region has 14 residues. Germline V gene sequence: CDR1 MNHEY, CDR2 SVGEGT. V lost 6 bases and J lost 9, with 18 bases in between. The CDR3 reads CASRPTGGPVPQHF. The CDR3 DNA reads TGTGCCAGCAGACCTACCGGAGGGCCCGTGCCCCAGCATTTT.

This clone was seen only once. The chain links TRBV24-1 to TRBJ2-3; TRBD2 aligns across 10 bases. The CDR3 spans 19 residues. V lost 6 bases to trimming and J lost 0 bases; unmatched junction nucleotides: 14. Germline values: CDR1 KGHDR, CDR2 SFDVKD. CDR3 bases: TGTGCCACCAGTACAACCCAACTAGCGGGGACCTCTAGCACAGATACGCAGTATTTT. Its translation is CATSTTQLAGTSSTDTQYF.

Regarding this clone: One junction end does not reproduce the germline sequence, and a read error may be involved. The chain joins TRBV6-2 or TRBV6-3 to TRBJ2-7, with 7 bases aligning to TRBD1. Per germline, CDR1 MNHEY and CDR2 SVGEGT. CDR3 length equals 13 residues. The CDR3 loop is CASSYIGQAGWNF. For the CDR3, the DNA is TGTGCCAGCAGTTACATCGGACAGGCTGGTTGGAACTTC.

This clone was picked up one time. V usage is TRBV6-5 and J usage is TRBJ1-1, with D perhaps matching TRBD1 (6 bases). The length of the CDR3 is 15 residues. V shed 6 bases and J shed 2 bases, with 16 bases lying between them. Germline V CDR1 and CDR2: MNHEY, SVGAGI. CDR3 sequence reads: CASRPGRGFNTEAFF. CDR3 nucleotide sequence: TGTGCCAGCAGACCTGGCAGGGGCTTCAACACTGAAGCTTTCTTT.

This rearrangement joins TRBV19 to TRBJ2-5, with 9 bases identical to TRBD1. Germline CDR1 and CDR2: LNHDA and SQIVND (reference sequence). V dropped 6 bases and J dropped 8; count of bases not matched to a gene: 4. This CDR3 has 12 amino acids. The CDR3 protein is CASRDRGATQYF. CDR3 DNA sequence: TGTGCCAGTAGGGACAGGGGCGCAACCCAGTACTTC.

This chain links TRBV27 with TRBJ2-6; 11 nucleotides line up with TRBD2. Trimming took 5 bases from V and 0 from J; bases not matched to a gene: 3. Per germline, CDR1 MNHEY and CDR2 SMNVEV (reference sequence). The CDR3 extends over 17 amino acids. The CDR3 coding sequence is TGTGCCAGCAGTCGTAGCGGGGGGGCCTCTGGGGCCAACGTCCTGACTTTC. It translates to CASSRSGGASGANVLTF.

This chain links TRBV12-3 or TRBV12-4 with TRBJ1-4; 7 bases align to TRBD1. After removal of 6 bases from V and 8 bases from J, the junction contained 6 bases not matched to a gene. This CDR3 spans 13 amino acids. CDR3 in DNA: TGTGCCAGCAGGACAGGGATCCAGGAAAAACTGTTTTTT. Translated: CASRTGIQEKLFF.

By frequency in the sample, this clone is medium-sized. The rearrangement links TRBV28 to TRBJ1-1; unclear D gene. Trimming stripped 3 bases from V and 5 bases from J, with 7 bases between. The CDR3 totals 12 residues. CDR1 is MDHEN and CDR2 is SYDVKM in the germline V gene. The CDR3 DNA reads TGTGCCAGCAGTTTTGAGGTAACTGAAGCTTTCTTT. It encodes CASSFEVTEAFF.

This chain connects TRBV9 to TRBJ2-6, with a tentative D call TRBD1 (5 bases). The CDR3 consists of 17 residues. CDR1 is SGDLS, CDR2 YYNGEE, per germline. V was trimmed by 0 bases and J by 1 base, leaving 11 bases between them. The CDR3 nucleotides read TGTGCCAGCAGCGTAGGACAGATTATGTCTGGGGCCAACGTCCTGACTTTC. Protein sequence: CASSVGQIMSGANVLTF.

The J gene is TRBJ1-2, the V gene TRBV12-3 or TRBV12-4, with 8 bases matching TRBD1. V lost 5 bases to trimming and J lost 8 bases; unmatched junction nucleotides: 7. This CDR3 contains 13 residues. This chain's CDR3 is CASSQDRVGGYTF. CDR3 nucleotide sequence: TGTGCCAGCAGTCAGGACAGGGTGGGAGGCTACACCTTC.

V and J are TRBV18 and TRBJ1-2; 7 bases map to TRBD1. The germline CDR1 and CDR2 sequences are KGHSH and LQKENI. The CDR3 runs 15 residues. The J segment lost 8 bases and the V segment lost 0 bases, leaving 9 bases of the junction unmatched. The CDR3 nucleotides read TGTGCCAGCTCACCACCGGCAACAGGGGTTCGGGGCTACACCTTC. This gives the protein CASSPPATGVRGYTF.

This clone has a handful of counts. The chain carries TRBV28 and TRBJ1-2; 9 nucleotides line up with TRBD1. The V gene end was trimmed by 5 bases and the J gene end by 0 bases; junction bases not matched to a gene: 7. The CDR3 is 16 residues long. CDR1 is MDHEN and CDR2 is SYDVKM in the germline V gene. CDR3: CASSRGQGDPNYGYTF. The CDR3 DNA follows: TGTGCCAGCAGTCGGGGACAGGGAGATCCTAACTATGGCTACACCTTC.